The 4 T cell receptor beta chains below were found in one sample sequenced in a study of radiation and T cells in renal cell carcinoma. Assay used: immunoSEQ multiplex PCR; TCRdb lists only in-frame clones, some missing. The table lists roughly 150,000 clones, roughly 87% of them singletons. Time point denoted: blood 2 weeks post-SBRT. Noted treatment: 15 Gy SBRT to primary tumor, nephrectomy 4 weeks later. Sequences were derived from blood, sampled from a patient whose treatment included radiotherapy and nephrectomy. Every receptor here comes from a woman aged 45-60 years with renal cell carcinoma.

This sequence joins TRBV4-1 and TRBJ2-6; D is possibly TRBD2 (6 bases). The CDR3 runs to 15 residues. Germline V gene sequence: CDR1 MGHRA, CDR2 YSYEKL. V shed 4 bases and J shed 3 bases, with 10 bases lying between them. The CDR3 here is CASSRMEGGANVLTF. CDR3 in DNA: TGCGCCAGCAGCCGCATGGAGGGTGGGGCCAACGTCCTGACTTTC.

This clone was observed once. This chain joins TRBV18 and TRBJ1-2; D uncertain. Germline V gene data show CDR1 as KGHSH and CDR2 as LQKENI. The CDR3 extends over 13 amino acids. V was trimmed by 5 bases and J by 3 bases, leaving 10 bases between them. The CDR3: CASSSNNDYGYTF. CDR3 in DNA: TGTGCCAGCTCATCAAACAACGACTATGGCTACACCTTC.

The CDR3 DNA reads as TGTGCCAGTAGTATGGTCGGGGCAGGGGGCCCAGATACGCAGTATTTT. Its protein product is CASSMVGAGGPDTQYF. The chain joins TRBV19 to TRBJ2-3; 8 bases line up with TRBD1. CDR1 and CDR2 (germline): LNHDA, SQIVND (reference sequence). Losses at the gene ends were 3 bases for V and 4 bases for J; bases not matched to a gene: 9. The length of the CDR3 is 16 residues.

This chain links TRBV30 with TRBJ1-3; a weak D match, TRBD1 (6 bases). The V gene's germline CDR1 is GTSNPN and CDR2 SVGIG (reference sequence). V lost 0 bases, J lost 2 bases, and 14 bases lay in between. The CDR3 spans 16 residues. The CDR3 DNA sequence: TGTGCCTGGAGTGTAAAGGGCAGGGGTGCTGGAAACACCATATATTTT. It specifies CAWSVKGRGAGNTIYF.